This T cell receptor beta chain was captured by sequencing in a study of T cells after yellow fever vaccination. Study-level points and caveats: The study re-detected most primary-vaccination clones after the booster (under 97% CD4, 88% CD8). In FACS-sorted repertoires, abundant clonotypes from the bulk population could appear as contaminants. Peak timing came faster in the weaker secondary response, day 5 versus 15.

About this clonotype: The antigen is not known.

The study made its TCR cDNA through 5'RACE template switching. That step introduced a universal primer site along with UMIs. MiXCR, applied by TCRdb to the 5' RACE reads, yields one record per CDR3 protein. This table holds 120,000 or so distinct CDR3 sequences, roughly 15% found once. Germline assignment: CDR1 SGHAT and CDR2 FQNNGV. This CDR3 comprises 15 residues. With 1 base removed from V and 1 base from J, the gap between germline ends came to 8 bases. The source of this sequence is a man younger than 30 who received the YFV17D yellow fever vaccine. Sequencing used CD8+ T cells sorted from PBMCs, obtained 5 days after the yellow fever booster vaccination. The genes are TRBV11-2 and TRBJ1-5, with TRBD1 as a possible D gene (5 bases). CDR3 residues: CASSLGGTSNQPQHF. CDR3 DNA sequence: TGTGCCAGCAGCTTAGGGGGGACGAGCAATCAGCCCCAGCATTTT.